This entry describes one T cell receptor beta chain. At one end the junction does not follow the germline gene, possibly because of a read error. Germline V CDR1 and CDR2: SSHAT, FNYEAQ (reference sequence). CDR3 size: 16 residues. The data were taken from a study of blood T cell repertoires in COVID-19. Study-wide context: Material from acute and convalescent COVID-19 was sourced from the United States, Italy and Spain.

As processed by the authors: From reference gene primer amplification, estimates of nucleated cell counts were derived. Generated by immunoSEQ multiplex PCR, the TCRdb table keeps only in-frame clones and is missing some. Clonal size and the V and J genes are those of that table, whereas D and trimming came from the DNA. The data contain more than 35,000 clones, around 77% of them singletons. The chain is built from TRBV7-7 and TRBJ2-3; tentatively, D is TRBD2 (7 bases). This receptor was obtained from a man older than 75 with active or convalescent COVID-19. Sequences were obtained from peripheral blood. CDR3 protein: CASSPMGGGGTDTQYF. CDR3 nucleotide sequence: TGTGCTAGCAGCCCCATGGGAGGGGGAGGCACAGATACGCAGTATTTT.